These T cell receptor beta chains were read from a single sample in a study of naive and memory T cell subsets. TCRdb recomputed calls from the UMI-ligation and nested PCR reads with MiXCR, one row per CDR3 protein. The sample has some 110,000 distinct CDR3 sequences, about 15% seen once. The source material was naive CD8+ T cells from blood. The receptors here all came from a human donor in good health. The CDR3 runs from the conserved cysteine through the conserved F or W. The order of the fields is D gene, clone size, V gene, J gene, CDR3 protein, CDR3 DNA. D genes are given only for firm matches. Rows give clone size only sometimes, using once, few, many, or a class for an expanded clone.

D gene: TRBD2; clone size: few; V gene: TRBV29-1; J gene: TRBJ2-1; CDR3 protein: CSVVREGQLQFF; CDR3 DNA: TGCAGCGTTGTACGGGAGGGCCAGTTGCAGTTCTTC
D gene: NA; clone size: few; V gene: TRBV6-2/TRBV6-3; J gene: TRBJ1-1; CDR3 protein: CASSYGMNTEAFF; CDR3 DNA: TGTGCCAGCAGTTATGGTATGAACACTGAAGCTTTCTTT
D gene: NA; clone size: few; V gene: TRBV7-2; J gene: TRBJ2-7; CDR3 protein: CASSLTSFGYEQYF; CDR3 DNA: TGTGCCAGCAGCTTGACTAGTTTCGGGTACGAGCAGTACTTC
D gene: TRBD2; clone size: few; V gene: TRBV11-1; J gene: TRBJ2-1; CDR3 protein: CASSGRDYNEQFF; CDR3 DNA: TGTGCCAGTAGCGGGAGAGACTACAATGAGCAGTTCTTC
D gene: NA; clone size: NA; V gene: TRBV27; J gene: TRBJ2-5; CDR3 protein: CASSFRETQHF; CDR3 DNA: TGTGCCAGCAGTTTCCGGGAGACCCAGCACTTC
D gene: TRBD2; clone size: few; V gene: TRBV6-2/TRBV6-3; J gene: TRBJ2-3; CDR3 protein: CASSSGTNYFDTQYF; CDR3 DNA: TGTGCCAGCAGCTCCGGGACTAACTATTTCGATACGCAGTATTTT
D gene: NA; clone size: many; V gene: TRBV27; J gene: TRBJ2-7; CDR3 protein: CASSLSMAGYEQYF; CDR3 DNA: TGTGCCAGCAGTTTATCTATGGCCGGCTACGAGCAGTACTTC
D gene: NA; clone size: NA; V gene: TRBV9; J gene: TRBJ1-2; CDR3 protein: CASSVSGSPNYGYTF; CDR3 DNA: TGTGCCAGCAGCGTTAGCGGCAGTCCTAACTATGGCTACACCTTC
D gene: NA; clone size: few; V gene: TRBV21-1; J gene: TRBJ2-4; CDR3 protein: CAHDSRIQYF; CDR3 DNA: TGTGCCCACGACAGTCGCATTCAGTACTTC
D gene: NA; clone size: NA; V gene: TRBV9; J gene: TRBJ2-1; CDR3 protein: CASSAPTTHQQFF; CDR3 DNA: TGTGCCAGCAGTGCTCCCACCACCCACCAGCAGTTCTTC
D gene: TRBD2; clone size: few; V gene: TRBV20-1; J gene: TRBJ2-3; CDR3 protein: CSARGAGGPPDTQYF; CDR3 DNA: TGCAGTGCTAGAGGGGCGGGGGGCCCCCCAGATACGCAGTATTTT
D gene: NA; clone size: few; V gene: TRBV12-3/TRBV12-4; J gene: TRBJ1-1; CDR3 protein: CASTSWENTEAFF; CDR3 DNA: TGTGCCAGCACCTCTTGGGAGAACACTGAAGCTTTCTTT
D gene: NA; clone size: few; V gene: TRBV19; J gene: TRBJ2-3; CDR3 protein: CASSIRGHVDTQYF; CDR3 DNA: TGTGCCAGTAGTATAAGAGGGCACGTAGATACGCAGTATTTT
D gene: NA; clone size: many; V gene: TRBV15; J gene: TRBJ2-1; CDR3 protein: CATSRDGLSSYNEQFF; CDR3 DNA: TGTGCCACCAGCAGAGACGGGCTTAGCTCCTACAATGAGCAGTTCTTC
D gene: TRBD1; clone size: many; V gene: TRBV28; J gene: TRBJ2-5; CDR3 protein: CASRATWDREIQETQYF; CDR3 DNA: TGTGCCAGCAGAGCAACGTGGGACAGGGAAATCCAAGAGACCCAGTACTTC
D gene: TRBD1; clone size: NA; V gene: TRBV5-1; J gene: TRBJ1-1; CDR3 protein: CASSFFWDSKDTEAFF; CDR3 DNA: TGCGCCAGCAGCTTTTTTTGGGACAGCAAAGACACTGAAGCTTTCTTT
D gene: TRBD1; clone size: few; V gene: TRBV29-1; J gene: TRBJ1-1; CDR3 protein: CSGRQGQRAFF; CDR3 DNA: TGCAGCGGACGACAGGGCCAGAGGGCTTTCTTT
D gene: NA; clone size: NA; V gene: TRBV19; J gene: TRBJ2-5; CDR3 protein: CASSISGTPYETQYF; CDR3 DNA: TGTGCCAGTAGTATATCCGGGACTCCCTATGAGACCCAGTACTTC
D gene: TRBD2; clone size: NA; V gene: TRBV4-3; J gene: TRBJ2-3; CDR3 protein: CASSQYTSGVTDTQYF; CDR3 DNA: TGCGCCAGCAGCCAGTACACTAGCGGGGTTACAGATACGCAGTATTTT
D gene: NA; clone size: few; V gene: TRBV7-6; J gene: TRBJ2-5; CDR3 protein: CASSQGPGRETQYF; CDR3 DNA: TGTGCCAGCAGCCAAGGGCCGGGGAGAGAGACCCAGTACTTC
D gene: NA; clone size: many; V gene: TRBV4-3; J gene: TRBJ2-7; CDR3 protein: CASSQAGGRIYEQYF; CDR3 DNA: TGCGCCAGCAGCCAAGCCGGTGGACGGATCTACGAGCAGTACTTC
D gene: TRBD2; clone size: many; V gene: TRBV20-1; J gene: TRBJ2-4; CDR3 protein: CSAHGLAGGQGKNIQYF; CDR3 DNA: TGCAGTGCCCACGGACTAGCGGGAGGGCAGGGTAAAAACATTCAGTACTTC
D gene: TRBD2; clone size: few; V gene: TRBV2; J gene: TRBJ2-1; CDR3 protein: CASSGLAGGNEQFF; CDR3 DNA: TGTGCCAGCAGCGGACTAGCGGGAGGGAATGAGCAGTTCTTC
D gene: NA; clone size: NA; V gene: TRBV7-9; J gene: TRBJ2-7; CDR3 protein: CASSLSLRVYEQYF; CDR3 DNA: TGTGCCAGCAGCTTAAGCCTTCGGGTTTACGAGCAGTACTTC
D gene: TRBD2; clone size: few; V gene: TRBV13; J gene: TRBJ2-5; CDR3 protein: CASSRGLDQETQYF; CDR3 DNA: TGTGCCAGCAGCCGGGGACTAGACCAAGAGACCCAGTACTTC
D gene: TRBD2; clone size: few; V gene: TRBV27; J gene: TRBJ2-1; CDR3 protein: CASSLGGGAYNEQFF; CDR3 DNA: TGTGCCAGCAGTTTAGGCGGGGGGGCCTACAATGAGCAGTTCTTC